This paragraph reports one T cell receptor beta chain. The target antigen is unknown. This record comes from a study of Ad26.COV2.S vaccination and SARS-CoV-2 variants. The wider study: Among those in the COV1001 Ad26.COV2.S trial arm was the donor. The authors gave Ad26.COV2.S intramuscularly, either once or twice 56 days apart. Study-wide results and caveats: Vaccine and placebo groups showed comparable non-spike TCR breadth.

The CDR3 covers 14 residues. Germline V gene sequence: CDR1 MNHNS, CDR2 SASEGT. Between the trimmed V and J ends, which lost 2 bases and 5 bases, there was a span of 12 bases. Treatment denoted: roughly 19 received Ad26.COV2.S at low or high dose, single or two shots; about five received placebo; per-sample allocation not given. The investigators took samples on day 63 after the first vaccine or placebo injection. Method: immunoSEQ multiplex PCR; TCRdb's copy keeps in-frame clones and lacks some. The table lists about 400,000 clones, about 88% of them singletons. Here the sequenced sample was peripheral blood, taken in a trial of Ad26.COV2.S vaccine versus placebo. The J gene is TRBJ1-1, the V gene TRBV6-1; D is possibly TRBD1 (6 bases). The sequence came from a person between 18 and 60 years old who received the Ad26.COV2.S COVID-19 vaccine or a placebo. CDR3 in amino acids: CASSEQRGQTEAFF. The DNA of the CDR3 is TGTGCCAGCAGTGAACAACGGGGGCAAACTGAAGCTTTCTTT.